The rows below give T cell receptor beta chains drawn from one sample of a study of T-cell reconstitution after alpha-beta-depleted transplantation in children. TCRdb re-called the PCR reads with MiXCR, one entry per CDR3 protein. This sample yields about 610,000 distinct CDR3 sequences, of which 27% are seen a single time; about 35% belongs to the top ten. The source was PBMCs, collected before TCRalphabeta/CD19-depleted stem cell transplant. The receptors shown here come from a boy in the first two years of life with Wiskott-Aldrich syndrome, due to receive a stem cell transplant. CDR3s include the opening cysteine and the closing phenylalanine or tryptophan. D genes are given only for firm matches. Where a row states a size, it is once, few, many or the class of an expanded clone; other rows omit it.

V: TRBV10-3
J: TRBJ2-2
size: few
D: -
DNA: TGTGCCATCAGGATGAACACCGGGGAGCTGTTTTTT
CDR3: CAIRMNTGELFF

V: TRBV6-4
J: TRBJ1-4
size: -
D: -
DNA: TGTGCCAGCATGTCGACGGCCCTGGGGGAAAAACTGTTTTTT
CDR3: CASMSTALGEKLFF

V: TRBV12-3/TRBV12-4
J: TRBJ2-6
size: few
D: -
DNA: TGTGCCAGCAGACGACAGACGCCCTTCTCTGGGGCCAACGTCCTGACTTTC
CDR3: CASRRQTPFSGANVLTF

V: TRBV5-1
J: TRBJ2-2
size: many
D: TRBD2
DNA: TGTGCCAGCTCACTCGGGACTAGCGGGAACACCGGGGAGCTGTTTTTT
CDR3: CASSLGTSGNTGELFF

V: TRBV20-1
J: TRBJ2-7
size: few
D: -
DNA: TGCAGCGCTACGTGGGGGGCAGGGACTTATCCCTACGAGCAGTACTTC
CDR3: CSATWGAGTYPYEQYF

V: TRBV7-2
J: TRBJ2-7
size: few
D: -
DNA: TGTGCCAGCAGCTTGAATCCGGGGTTCTCCTACGAGCAGTACTTC
CDR3: CASSLNPGFSYEQYF

V: TRBV20-1
J: TRBJ1-5
size: few
D: TRBD1
DNA: TGCAGTGCTAGTAAGGGGGCGGGCAATCAGCCCCAGCATTTT
CDR3: CSASKGAGNQPQHF

V: TRBV5-1
J: TRBJ2-7
size: -
D: -
DNA: TGCGCCAGCAGCTTGGAGGACTCCTACGAGCAGTACTTC
CDR3: CASSLEDSYEQYF

V: TRBV12-3/TRBV12-4
J: TRBJ1-1
size: -
D: -
DNA: TGTGCCAGCAGTATCGGAGCACGTGAAGCTTTCTTT
CDR3: CASSIGAREAFF

V: TRBV24-1
J: TRBJ2-3
size: -
D: -
DNA: TGTGCCACCAGTGATCGACAGCCAACCACAGATACGCAGTATTTT
CDR3: CATSDRQPTTDTQYF

V: TRBV7-3
J: TRBJ2-1
size: few
D: TRBD2
DNA: TGTGCCAGCAGCCCTCAACCCGGGACTAGCGGTTACAATGAGCAGTTCTTC
CDR3: CASSPQPGTSGYNEQFF

V: TRBV5-1
J: TRBJ2-1
size: -
D: TRBD2
DNA: TGCGCCAGCAGTGGGACTAGCGGGAGGGATGAGCAGTTCTTC
CDR3: CASSGTSGRDEQFF

V: TRBV7-9
J: TRBJ2-1
size: -
D: -
DNA: TGTGCCAGCAGCTTGTGGCGGGATGAGCAGTTCTTC
CDR3: CASSLWRDEQFF

V: TRBV6-1
J: TRBJ1-1
size: few
D: -
DNA: TGTGCCAGCAGTCCTCCCCACGGCGGGGCTGAAGCTTTCTTT
CDR3: CASSPPHGGAEAFF

V: TRBV6-1
J: TRBJ1-4
size: -
D: -
DNA: TGTGCCAGCAGTGAACCAGGGAGAGATGAAAAACTGTTTTTT
CDR3: CASSEPGRDEKLFF

V: TRBV9
J: TRBJ2-7
size: -
D: TRBD1
DNA: TGTGCCAGCAGCGTAGCCGGCGGGACAGGAGCCTACGAGCAGTACTTC
CDR3: CASSVAGGTGAYEQYF

V: TRBV5-5
J: TRBJ2-7
size: -
D: TRBD2
DNA: TGTGCCAGCAGCGGTAGCGGGAAAAGCTCCTACGAGCAGTACTTC
CDR3: CASSGSGKSSYEQYF

V: TRBV7-9
J: TRBJ2-5
size: -
D: -
DNA: TGTGCCAGCAGCGAGCCCAGAGTATTGCAAGAGACCCAGTACTTC
CDR3: CASSEPRVLQETQYF

V: TRBV24-1
J: TRBJ2-3
size: -
D: -
DNA: TGTGCCACGATTCTGGGAGATACGCAGTATTTT
CDR3: CATILGDTQYF

V: TRBV29-1
J: TRBJ2-1
size: few
D: TRBD2
DNA: TGCAGCGCCCTAGGACTAGCGGGAGCAAATGAGCAGTTCTTC
CDR3: CSALGLAGANEQFF

V: TRBV28
J: TRBJ2-4
size: few
D: TRBD1
DNA: TGTGCCAGCAGTTTGTGGACAGGGGCAGCCAAAAACATTCAGTACTTC
CDR3: CASSLWTGAAKNIQYF

V: TRBV5-1
J: TRBJ1-1
size: few
D: -
DNA: TGCGCCAGCAGCTTGGGGTCGGGGAAGAACACTGAAGCTTTCTTT
CDR3: CASSLGSGKNTEAFF

V: TRBV12-3/TRBV12-4
J: TRBJ2-2
size: once
D: -
DNA: TGTGCCAGCAGTGGGACGTGGCGCGCCACCGGGGAGCTGTTTTTT
CDR3: CASSGTWRATGELFF

V: TRBV5-6
J: TRBJ2-7
size: -
D: TRBD2
DNA: TGTGCCAGCAGCTCTCTAGCGGTGAGATCCTACGAGCAGTACTTC
CDR3: CASSSLAVRSYEQYF

V: TRBV5-5
J: TRBJ2-7
size: few
D: -
DNA: TGTGCCAGCAGCTTGGGGGTTCTCCACTACGAGCAGTACTTC
CDR3: CASSLGVLHYEQYF

V: TRBV7-9
J: TRBJ2-3
size: -
D: -
DNA: TGTGCCAGCAGCTTATATGGACCAACCACAGATACGCAGTATTTT
CDR3: CASSLYGPTTDTQYF

V: TRBV5-6
J: TRBJ1-1
size: few
D: -
DNA: TGTGCCAGCAGCCACGGGACACTTATGAACACTGAAGCTTTCTTT
CDR3: CASSHGTLMNTEAFF

V: TRBV27
J: TRBJ2-3
size: -
D: -
DNA: TGTGCCAGCAGTTTAACTGGCGTGGATACGCAGTATTTT
CDR3: CASSLTGVDTQYF

V: TRBV20-1
J: TRBJ1-5
size: -
D: TRBD1
DNA: TGCAGTGCTCGAGACAGGGGAGGTCAGCCCCAGCATTTT
CDR3: CSARDRGGQPQHF

V: TRBV4-2
J: TRBJ2-1
size: -
D: -
DNA: TGTGCCAGCAGCCAAGTACGAGTAAACAATGAGCAGTTCTTC
CDR3: CASSQVRVNNEQFF

V: TRBV5-1
J: TRBJ2-1
size: -
D: TRBD1
DNA: TGCGCCAGCAGCTTGGGGGACAGGGCGGATAATGAGCAGTTCTTC
CDR3: CASSLGDRADNEQFF

V: TRBV28
J: TRBJ1-1
size: few
D: -
DNA: TGTGCCAGCAGTTTATGGGGAGCGGTGGATTCCGAAAACACTGAAGCTTTCTTT
CDR3: CASSLWGAVDSENTEAFF